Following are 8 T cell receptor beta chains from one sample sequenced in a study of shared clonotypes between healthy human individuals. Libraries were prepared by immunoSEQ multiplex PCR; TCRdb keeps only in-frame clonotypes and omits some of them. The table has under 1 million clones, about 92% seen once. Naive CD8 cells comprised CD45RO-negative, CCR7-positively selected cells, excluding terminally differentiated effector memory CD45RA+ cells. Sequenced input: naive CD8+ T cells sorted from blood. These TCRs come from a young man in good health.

The DNA of the CDR3 is TGTGCGAGCTCAGGGGCTGGTTACGAGCAGTACTTC. Translation: CASSGAGYEQYF. The chain is built from TRBV27 and TRBJ2-7, with D perhaps matching TRBD1 (6 bases). Germline lookup yields CDR1 MNHEY and CDR2 SMNVEV (reference sequence). This CDR3 contains 12 residues.

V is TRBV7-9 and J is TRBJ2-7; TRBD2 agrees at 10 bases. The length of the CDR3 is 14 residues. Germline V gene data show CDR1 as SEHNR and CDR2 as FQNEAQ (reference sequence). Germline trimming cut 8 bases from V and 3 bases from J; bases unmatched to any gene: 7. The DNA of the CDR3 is TGTGCCAGCCAAACCGGGACTAGCGACTACGAGCAGTACTTC. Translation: CASQTGTSDYEQYF.

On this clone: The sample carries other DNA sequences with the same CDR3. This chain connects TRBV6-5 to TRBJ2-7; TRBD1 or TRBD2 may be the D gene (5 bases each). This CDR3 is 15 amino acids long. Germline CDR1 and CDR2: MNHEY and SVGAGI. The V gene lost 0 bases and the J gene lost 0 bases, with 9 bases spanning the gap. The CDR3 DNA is TGTGCCAGCAGTTACTCGGGGGAGAGCTCCTACGAGCAGTACTTC. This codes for CASSYSGESSYEQYF.

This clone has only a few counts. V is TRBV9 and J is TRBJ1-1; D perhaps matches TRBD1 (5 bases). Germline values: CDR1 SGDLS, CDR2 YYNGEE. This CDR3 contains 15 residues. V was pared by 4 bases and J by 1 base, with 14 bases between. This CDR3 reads CASSSGGGWNTEAFF. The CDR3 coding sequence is TGTGCCAGCAGCTCCGGCGGGGGATGGAACACTGAAGCTTTCTTT. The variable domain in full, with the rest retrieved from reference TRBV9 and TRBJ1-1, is DSGVTQTPKHLITATGQRVTLRCSPRSGDLSVYWYQQSLDQGLQFLIQYYNGEERAKGNILERFSAQQFPDLHSELNLSSLELGDSALYFCASSSGGGWNTEAFFGQGTRLTVV.

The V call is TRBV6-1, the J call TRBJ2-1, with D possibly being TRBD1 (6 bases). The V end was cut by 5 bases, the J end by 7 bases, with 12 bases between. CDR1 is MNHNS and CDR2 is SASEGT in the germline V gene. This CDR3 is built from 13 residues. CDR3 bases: TGTGCCAGCAGTAACCACAGGGTTAATGAGCAGTTCTTC. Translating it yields CASSNHRVNEQFF.

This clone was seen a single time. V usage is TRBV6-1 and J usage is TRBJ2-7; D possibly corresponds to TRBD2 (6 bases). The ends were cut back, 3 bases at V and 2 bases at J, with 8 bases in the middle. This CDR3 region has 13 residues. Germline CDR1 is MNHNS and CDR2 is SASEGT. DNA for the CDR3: TGTGCCAGCAGTGAGGGGGAGGCCTACGAGCAGTACTTC. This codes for CASSEGEAYEQYF.

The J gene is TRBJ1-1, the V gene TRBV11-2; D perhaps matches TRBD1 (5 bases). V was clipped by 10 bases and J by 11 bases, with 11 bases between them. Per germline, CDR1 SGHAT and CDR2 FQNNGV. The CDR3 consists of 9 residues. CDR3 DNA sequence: TGTGCCACCCAGGGAGGCGCTTTCTTT. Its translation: CATQGGAFF. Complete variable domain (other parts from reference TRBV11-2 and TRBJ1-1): EAGVAQSPRYKIIEKRQSVAFWCNPISGHATLYWYQQILGQGPKLLIQFQNNGVVDDSQLPKDRFSAERLKGVDSTLKIQPAKLEDSAVYLCATQGGAFFGQGTRLTVV.

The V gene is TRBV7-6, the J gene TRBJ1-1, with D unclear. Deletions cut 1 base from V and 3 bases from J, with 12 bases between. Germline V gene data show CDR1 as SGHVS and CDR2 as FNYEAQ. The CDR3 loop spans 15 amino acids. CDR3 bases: TGTGCCAGCAGCTTAGTCTACGGGCAAGACACTGAAGCTTTCTTT. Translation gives CASSLVYGQDTEAFF.